A single T cell receptor (delta chain) is shown here with its context. This clone is termed medium-sized (0.01 to 0.1%). It has no known antigen specificity. Per-nucleotide qualities are absent, and no much larger clonotype sits a single base away. This record belongs to a study of gammadelta T cells in human blood (dated by TCRdb to about 2020). Libraries came from RT-PCR. Sequencing was carried out with an Illumina MiSeq. The public reads were reprocessed by TCRdb using CATT, and rows of matching DNA were later combined. This sample comprises 850 to 1,300 delta-chain clones, 6.5% of them detected only once. 9.2% of the sample goes to the ten largest clones. Overall study outcomes, separate from this receptor: In the study, polyclonal expansion of innate gamma-delta T cells immediately after birth was reported to appear to be driven by microbial exposure.

The CDR3 sequence holds 23 residues, the cysteine and phenylalanine included. Here the CDR3 DNA is all that survives: 69 bases in frame from base 1. Sequences TSWWSYY (CDR1) and QGS (CDR2) are obtained from the germline V gene. Germline trimming amounts to 6 bases on V and 2 bases on J, with 31 as the count of junction bases outside the gene matches. The sample taken for sequencing was non-Vgamma9Vdelta2 gamma-delta T cells from infant blood. The TCR was taken from a human donor. The chain uses TRDV1 and TRDJ1, and TRDD3 matches 9 of the central bases. The DNA sequence is given as TGTGCTCTTGGATCGGCGCGGGGGAAAGTACTGGGGATACGGGATCGGCCTACCGATAAACTCATCTTT. Its translation reads: CALGSARGKVLGIRDRPTDKLIF.